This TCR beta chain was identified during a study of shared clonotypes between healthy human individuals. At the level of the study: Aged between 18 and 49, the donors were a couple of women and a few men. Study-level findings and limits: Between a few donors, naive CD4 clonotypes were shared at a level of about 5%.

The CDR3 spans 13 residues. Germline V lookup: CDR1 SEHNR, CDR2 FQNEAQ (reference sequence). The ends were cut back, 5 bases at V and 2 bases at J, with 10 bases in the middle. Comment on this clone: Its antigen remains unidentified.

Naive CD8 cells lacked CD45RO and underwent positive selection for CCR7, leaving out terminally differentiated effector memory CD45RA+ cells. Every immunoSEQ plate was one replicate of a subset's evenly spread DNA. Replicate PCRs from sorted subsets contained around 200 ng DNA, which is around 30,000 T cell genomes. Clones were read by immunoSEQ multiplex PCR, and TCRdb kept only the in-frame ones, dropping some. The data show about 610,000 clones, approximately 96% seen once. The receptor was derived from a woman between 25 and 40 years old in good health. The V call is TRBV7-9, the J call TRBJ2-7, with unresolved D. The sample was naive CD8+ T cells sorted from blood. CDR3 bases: TGTGCCAGCAGCCCCTCTTTCCCCTACGAGCAGTACTTC. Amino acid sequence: CASSPSFPYEQYF. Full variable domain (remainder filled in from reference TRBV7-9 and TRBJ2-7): DTGVSQNPRHKITKRGQNVTFRCDPISEHNRLYWYRQTLGQGPEFLTYFQNEAQLEKSRLLSDRFSAERPKGSFSTLEIQRTEQGDSAMYLCASSPSFPYEQYFGPGTRLTVT.